The 7 T cell receptor beta chains given below trace back to one sample, sequenced in a study of STAT5B mutations in CD4+ large granular lymphocyte leukemia. Clones were read by immunoSEQ multiplex PCR, and TCRdb kept only the in-frame ones, dropping some. Of roughly 48,000 clones listed, roughly 70% are singletons. Specimen: CD4+ T cells from blood buffy coats. The origin of the receptors is a human donor in good health.

The CDR3 DNA reads TGTGCCAGCAACAGGGGATCTCGGGGGACCCAGTACTTC. This translates into CASNRGSRGTQYF. The chain combines TRBV6-6 with TRBJ2-5; 7 positions match TRBD1. The CDR3 is 13 residues long. The germline gives CDR1 MNHNY, CDR2 SVGAGI (reference sequence). V shed 7 bases, J shed 7 bases, and the junction held 9 bases outside the gene matches.

The V call is TRBV5-1, the J call TRBJ2-5; 13 positions match TRBD2. CDR1 and CDR2 (germline): SGHRS, YFSETQ. CDR3 length equals 14 residues. V lost 4 bases and J lost 5; bases outside the gene matches: 2. The CDR3 here is CASSPTSGGETQYF. The CDR3 DNA is TGCGCCAGCAGCCCGACTAGCGGGGGGGAGACCCAGTACTTC.

J is TRBJ2-1 and V is TRBV7-9; TRBD1 agrees at 11 bases. This CDR3 has 14 residues. From germline, CDR1 is SEHNR and CDR2 FQNEAQ (reference sequence). The ends lost 5 bases at V and 9 bases at J; junction bases unmatched: 6. The CDR3 bases are TGTGCCAGCAGCAATGGACAGGGGGCCCGTGAGCAGTTCTTC. It translates to CASSNGQGAREQFF.

The chain combines TRBV5-1 with TRBJ2-5; the match to TRBD1 covers 12 bases. The CDR3 totals 16 residues. V was clipped by 4 bases and J by 3 bases; unmatched bases: 7. Germline CDR1 is SGHRS and CDR2 is YFSETQ. CDR3 residues: CASSPGTGGEEETQYF. Written as DNA, the CDR3 is TGCGCCAGCAGCCCGGGGACAGGGGGCGAAGAAGAGACCCAGTACTTC.

This clone was seen a handful of times. The sample contains more than one DNA sequence encoding this CDR3. This chain joins TRBV19 and TRBJ1-1; 7 bases agree with TRBD1. The germline gives CDR1 LNHDA, CDR2 SQIVND (reference sequence). Unmatched junction bases numbered 5, after V lost 6 bases and J lost 7 bases. The CDR3 has 12 amino acids. The chain's CDR3 is CASSRQGLEAFF. DNA for the CDR3: TGTGCCAGTAGCCGACAGGGACTTGAAGCTTTCTTT.

This chain uses TRBV28 with TRBJ2-6; D is perhaps TRBD2 (5 bases). The CDR3 has 17 amino acids. Germline V gives CDR1 MDHEN, CDR2 SYDVKM. V was trimmed by 6 bases and J by 1 base, leaving 16 bases between them. The CDR3 spells CASSPRGFLSGANVLTF. The CDR3 DNA follows: TGTGCCAGCAGCCCAAGAGGGTTTCTATCTGGGGCCAACGTCCTGACTTTC.

This chain joins TRBV5-1 and TRBJ2-1; perhaps TRBD2 as D (6 bases). CDR3 length: 14 residues. CDR1 and CDR2 (germline): SGHRS, YFSETQ. V shed 3 bases and J shed 6 bases, with 13 bases lying between them. The CDR3 DNA sequence: TGCGCCAGCAGCTCTGGGGGAGGCCCCAATGAGCAGTTCTTC. It translates to CASSSGGGPNEQFF. The variable domain in full, with the rest retrieved from reference TRBV5-1 and TRBJ2-1, is KAGVTQTPRYLIKTRGQQVTLSCSPISGHRSVSWYQQTPGQGLQFLFEYFSETQRNKGNFPGRFSGRQFSNSRSEMNVSTLELGDSALYLCASSSGGGPNEQFFGPGTRLTVL.